This passage covers 20 T cell receptor beta chains from one sample sequenced in a study of vaccination effects on CD4 cells after COVID-19. With the ViraFEST assay, the study expanded antigen-specific CD4+ T cells using viral peptide pools, then sequenced them. Culture lasted under 13 days before CD4+ T cell isolation. Participants got two doses of BNT162b2 or mRNA-1273 vaccine. Method: immunoSEQ multiplex PCR; TCRdb's copy keeps in-frame clones and lacks some. The sample contains fewer than 35,000 clones, roughly 80% of which appear only once. These receptors have no identified antigens. The material sequenced was CD4+ T cells from PBMCs cultured with SARS-CoV-2 spike peptides, taken after COVID-19 vaccination. Receptors originate from a human donor who received a COVID-19 vaccine. Some clones in this sample may be carry-over from other donors' samples.

The chain's CDR3 is CSVELSTGNTIYF. The CDR3 DNA follows: TGCAGCGTTGAACTTAGCACTGGAAACACCATATATTTT. The chain links TRBV29-1 to TRBJ1-3; D is uncertain. V was trimmed by 2 bases and J by 2 bases, leaving 7 bases between them. CDR1 is SQVTM, CDR2 ANQGSEA, per germline. The CDR3 has 13 amino acids.

In its sample, this clone is large. The CDR3 DNA is TGTGCAAGTCGCTCACAGGACACCGGGGAGCTGTTTTTT. It translates to CASRSQDTGELFF. This sequence joins TRBV12-2 and TRBJ2-2; TRBD1 is the table's D call and was not checked against the DNA. TRBV12-2 has pseudogene status. This CDR3 contains 13 residues.

The chain couples TRBV6-5 to TRBJ2-1; perhaps TRBD2 as D (7 bases). The CDR3 is 15 amino acids. With 7 bases removed from V and 4 bases from J, the gap between germline ends came to 17 bases. Germline V CDR1 and CDR2: MNHEY, SVGAGI. This CDR3 is CASTLRGGPYNEQFF. CDR3 in DNA: TGTGCCAGCACCCTAAGGGGGGGCCCATACAATGAGCAGTTCTTC.

CDR3 region: CASRQGDRDTQYF. CDR3 bases: TGTGCCAGCCGACAGGGGGACAGAGATACGCAGTATTTT. J is TRBJ2-3 and V is TRBV2, with 9 bases fitting TRBD1. Germline V gene lookup returns CDR1 SNHLY and CDR2 FYNNEI. The V and J ends lost 8 bases and 5 bases, in that order; junction bases with no gene match: 5. The CDR3 sequence is 13 residues long.

The chain has TRBV7-3 and TRBJ2-3; the match to TRBD2 covers 8 bases. V trimming: 5 bases; J trimming: 0 bases; junction bases outside the gene matches: 10. The CDR3 loop spans 17 amino acids. Germline-derived CDR1 and CDR2 are SGHTA and FQGTGA. In DNA form, the CDR3 reads TGTGCCAGCAGCCCCCAAAGCGGGGGCATTAGCACAGATACGCAGTATTTT. Translation: CASSPQSGGISTDTQYF.

V gene TRBV6-2 or TRBV6-3 combines with J gene TRBJ2-7, with 9 bases that match TRBD1. Germline assignment: CDR1 MNHEY and CDR2 SVGEGT. CDR3 length equals 14 residues. V was pared by 2 bases and J by 6 bases, with 5 bases of the junction left unmatched. The CDR3 spells CASSYGDRAREQYV. CDR3 in DNA: TGTGCCAGCAGTTACGGGGACAGGGCACGCGAGCAGTACGTC.

The chain employs TRBV3-1 (or the pseudogene TRBV3-2) and TRBJ2-5; D is unclear. Per the germline V gene, CDR1 is LGHDT and CDR2 is YNNKEL (reference sequence). CDR3 length equals 15 residues. The V end was cut by 4 bases, the J end by 5 bases, with 17 bases between. The CDR3 DNA sequence: TGTGCCAGCAGCCGAGCTAATCTTGGGGTCGAGACCCAGTACTTC. As protein: CASSRANLGVETQYF.

The V call is TRBV19, the J call TRBJ2-1; no clear D. CDR3 length equals 15 residues. The V gene's germline CDR1 is LNHDA and CDR2 SQIVND (reference sequence). The V gene lost 4 bases and the J gene lost 0 bases, with 10 bases spanning the gap. The CDR3 DNA reads as TGTGCCAGTAGTACCAGGTCCCCCTCCTACAATGAGCAGTTCTTC. This sequence encodes CASSTRSPSYNEQFF.

The chain is built from TRBV6-5 and TRBJ2-7; D gene ambiguous. CDR3 length equals 14 residues. V was clipped by 5 bases and J by 6 bases, with 17 bases between them. The germline CDR1 and CDR2 sequences are MNHEY and SVGAGI. CDR3 residues: CASSPSGQRSEQYV. As DNA, the CDR3 is TGTGCCAGCAGTCCTTCGGGCCAACGGTCCGAGCAGTACGTC.

The genes are TRBV6-5 and TRBJ2-5; D not certain. V was trimmed by 3 bases and J by 2 bases, leaving 10 bases between them. The CDR3 length is 14 residues. Germline V lookup: CDR1 MNHEY, CDR2 SVGAGI. CDR3 in DNA: TGTGCCAGCAGTTATTCCCGGAATCAAGAGACCCAGTACTTC. This translates into CASSYSRNQETQYF.

This chain uses TRBV30 with TRBJ1-5; D is possibly TRBD1 (5 bases). The germline V gene encodes CDR1 GTSNPN and CDR2 SVGIG (reference sequence). Trimming left V 2 bases short and J 4 bases short, with 9 bases between. The CDR3 length is 13 residues. CDR3 sequence (DNA): TGTGCCTGGAGTCAGGGAGTGAATCAGCCCCAGCATTTT. The encoded protein is CAWSQGVNQPQHF.

V usage is TRBV24-1 and J usage is TRBJ2-5, with D possibly being TRBD1 (6 bases). Trimming took off 6 bases at V and 1 base at J, with 14 bases between the two ends. Germline CDR1 reads KGHDR; CDR2 reads SFDVKD. The CDR3 length is 15 residues. CDR3 sequence reads: CATSTTGGPQETQYF. Written as DNA, the CDR3 is TGTGCCACCAGTACGACAGGTGGCCCCCAAGAGACCCAGTACTTC.

V and J are TRBV19 and TRBJ2-1, with D uncertain. The CDR3 has 14 residues. The V end was cut by 6 bases, the J end by 0 bases, with 9 bases between. Germline assignment: CDR1 LNHDA and CDR2 SQIVND (reference sequence). The CDR3: CASRDGNSYNEQFF. The DNA of the CDR3 is TGTGCCAGTAGAGACGGCAACTCCTACAATGAGCAGTTCTTC. Full variable domain (missing parts from reference TRBV19 and TRBJ2-1): DGGITQSPKYLFRKEGQNVTLSCEQNLNHDAMYWYRQDPGQGLRLIYYSQIVNDFQKGDIAEGYSVSREKKESFPLTVTSAQKNPTAFYLCASRDGNSYNEQFFGPGTRLTVL.

This chain uses TRBV19 with TRBJ2-5; D may be TRBD2 (8 bases). V was cut by 3 bases and J by 3 bases, with 26 bases left in between. The CDR3 covers 19 residues. The germline CDR1 and CDR2 sequences are LNHDA and SQIVND (reference sequence). The CDR3 spells CASSIARGTRGVGEETQYF. CDR3 in DNA: TGTGCCAGTAGTATTGCCAGGGGGACGCGGGGGGTGGGCGAAGAGACCCAGTACTTC.

The J gene is TRBJ2-1, the V gene TRBV19; D unclear. Germline V CDR1 and CDR2: LNHDA, SQIVND (reference sequence). The CDR3 has 16 residues. V lost 4 bases to trimming and J lost 0 bases, with 13 bases between them. CDR3 nucleotide sequence: TGTGCCAGTAGTAAGGAGTTCCGAAGCTCCTACAATGAGCAGTTCTTC. It translates to CASSKEFRSSYNEQFF.

The chain carries TRBV7-2 and TRBJ1-4; D uncertain. V lost 2 bases, J lost 7 bases, and 11 bases lay in between. The germline V gene encodes CDR1 SGHTA and CDR2 FQGNSA. This CDR3 is 14 amino acids long. The DNA of the CDR3 is TGTGCCAGCAGCTTAACACCGGGGAGTGAAAAACTGTTTTTT. Residues: CASSLTPGSEKLFF.

The chain uses TRBV3-1 (or the pseudogene TRBV3-2) and TRBJ2-5; 13 bases are a match to TRBD2. V was pared by 6 bases and J by 4 bases, with 11 bases of the junction left unmatched. Germline-derived CDR1 and CDR2 are LGHDT and YNNKEL (reference sequence). The CDR3 extends over 17 amino acids. The CDR3 DNA sequence: TGTGCCAGCAGTATACTAGCGGGGGGGCCGATCGTAGAGACCCAGTACTTC. Its protein product is CASSILAGGPIVETQYF.

The rearrangement uses TRBV7-3 and TRBJ1-4; TRBD1 aligns across 8 bases. CDR3 length equals 15 residues. With 6 bases clipped from V and 5 bases from J, the junction kept 8 bases outside the gene matches. CDR1 and CDR2 (germline): SGHTA, FQGTGA. CDR3 DNA: TGTGCCAGCAGTTTGACAGGGGCCCTCAATGAAAAACTGTTTTTT. Protein product: CASSLTGALNEKLFF. Full variable domain (remainder filled in from reference TRBV7-3 and TRBJ1-4): GAGVSQTPSNKVTEKGKYVELRCDPISGHTALYWYRQSLGQGPEFLIYFQGTGAADDSGLPNDRFFAVRPEGSVSTLKIQRTERGDSAVYLCASSLTGALNEKLFFGSGTQLSVL.

V is TRBV7-2 and J is TRBJ2-3; 9 bases agree with TRBD2. Germline CDR1 reads SGHTA; CDR2 reads FQGNSA. CDR3 length: 15 amino acids. J was trimmed by 2 bases and V by 6 bases; bases with no gene match: 6. CDR3 in amino acids: CASRLAGPATDTQYF. The CDR3 DNA follows: TGTGCCAGCAGGCTAGCGGGGCCGGCCACAGATACGCAGTATTTT.

V usage is TRBV5-1 and J usage is TRBJ2-1; D is possibly TRBD1 (7 bases). The CDR3 loop spans 21 amino acids. V lost 0 bases to trimming and J lost 4 bases, with 29 bases between them. Looked up from germline, CDR1 is SGHRS and CDR2 is YFSETQ. CDR3 protein: CASSLAPLSGVTGRIYNEQFF. CDR3 sequence (DNA): TGCGCCAGCAGCTTGGCCCCTCTCTCCGGCGTGACAGGGAGGATTTACAATGAGCAGTTCTTC.